Following are 12 T cell receptor beta chains from one sample sequenced in a study of T-cell memory formation after mild COVID-19. TCRdb recomputed calls from the 5' RACE reads with MiXCR, one row per CDR3 protein. In the table there are hundreds of thousands of distinct CDR3 sequences, less than 25% of which are singletons. Sequencing used PBMCs or a T cell subset sorted from them (not recorded which). The receptors shown here come from an adult woman who had mild COVID-19 (a few samples of this study predate the infection). Cell type and time point are not known.

This sequence joins TRBV9 and TRBJ1-1; 7 nucleotides line up with TRBD1. This CDR3 is built from 15 residues. Losses at the gene ends were 0 bases for V and 1 base for J; bases not matched to a gene: 3. CDR1 is SGDLS and CDR2 is YYNGEE in the germline V gene. The DNA of the CDR3 is TGTGCCAGCAGCGTAGTGACAGGGAGGAACACTGAAGCTTTCTTT. This gives the protein CASSVVTGRNTEAFF. Full variable domain (outside the CDR3, taken from reference TRBV9 and TRBJ1-1): DSGVTQTPKHLITATGQRVTLRCSPRSGDLSVYWYQQSLDQGLQFLIQYYNGEERAKGNILERFSAQQFPDLHSELNLSSLELGDSALYFCASSVVTGRNTEAFFGQGTRLTVV.

Only a few counts were recorded for this clonotype. The genes are TRBV20-1 and TRBJ1-1; D gene uncertain. Germline V gene lookup returns CDR1 DFQATT and CDR2 SNEGSKA (reference sequence). The CDR3 length is 12 residues. V lost 5 bases and J lost 4, with 11 bases in between. The CDR3 bases are TGCAGTGCTCCAAAGGGTCCCACTGAAGCTTTCTTT. It specifies CSAPKGPTEAFF.

The V call is TRBV20-1, the J call TRBJ2-1; D is unclear. Germline V lookup: CDR1 DFQATT, CDR2 SNEGSKA (reference sequence). The CDR3 extends over 15 amino acids. V lost 3 bases to trimming and J lost 4 bases, with 16 bases between them. For the CDR3, the DNA is TGCAGTGCTAGCATCCCCGGTGCTCGGTACAATGAGCAGTTCTTC. This encodes CSASIPGARYNEQFF.

The V call is TRBV20-1, the J call TRBJ1-6, with 7 bases fitting TRBD1. Germline CDR1 is DFQATT and CDR2 is SNEGSKA (reference sequence). The CDR3 totals 15 residues. V lost 6 bases to trimming and J lost 4 bases; unmatched junction nucleotides: 9. The CDR3 bases are TGCAGTGCCCCATACAGGGGACGATATAATTCACCCCTCCACTTT. Protein product: CSAPYRGRYNSPLHF.

This clonotype has more than one count but fewer than ten. This chain uses TRBV7-2 with TRBJ2-1, with D perhaps matching TRBD1 or TRBD2 (7 bases each). Trimming took off 3 bases at V and 6 bases at J, with 12 bases between the two ends. The CDR3 is 14 amino acids. Germline-derived CDR1 and CDR2 are SGHTA and FQGNSA. CDR3 nucleotide sequence: TGTGCCAGCAGCTTCCCAGGGGGGGGCAATGAGCAGTTCTTC. It translates to CASSFPGGGNEQFF.

This chain connects TRBV19 to TRBJ2-7; D could derive from TRBD1 or TRBD2 (5 bases each). Germline V gene data show CDR1 as LNHDA and CDR2 as SQIVND (reference sequence). The CDR3 loop spans 12 amino acids. Trimming stripped 4 bases from V and 2 bases from J, with 6 bases between. CDR3 nucleotide sequence: TGTGCCAGTAGTAAGGGACCCTACGAGCAGTACTTC. Its protein product is CASSKGPYEQYF.

Concerning this clonotype itself: This may be a read error, as it is one base from a much larger clone. The V call is TRBV7-3, the J call TRBJ1-6; a weak D match, TRBD1 (6 bases). This CDR3 is 15 amino acids long. Trimming stripped 5 bases from V and 6 bases from J, with 14 bases between. The germline V gene encodes CDR1 SGHTA and CDR2 FQGTGA. CDR3 nucleotide sequence: TGTGCCAGCAGCGTCTCAGGGGCCCTTAATTCACCCCTCCACTTT. Amino acids: CASSVSGALNSPLHF.

In this sample, this clonotype turned up a few times. This chain uses TRBV7-9 with TRBJ2-7, with D maybe TRBD2 (6 bases). The CDR3 has 13 amino acids. In germline, CDR1 is SEHNR, CDR2 FQNEAQ (reference sequence). Trimming cost V 5 bases and J 2 bases, with 10 bases left between them. As DNA, the CDR3 is TGTGCCAGCAGCGGAGCGGGTCCCTACGAGCAGTACTTC. Translation gives CASSGAGPYEQYF. The whole variable domain, remainder taken from reference TRBV7-9 and TRBJ2-7, is DTGVSQNPRHKITKRGQNVTFRCDPISEHNRLYWYRQTLGQGPEFLTYFQNEAQLEKSRLLSDRFSAERPKGSFSTLEIQRTEQGDSAMYLCASSGAGPYEQYFGPGTRLTVT.

A word on this clonotype: The junction does not match germline at one end; this may be a read error. This chain joins TRBV19 and TRBJ1-5; D might be TRBD1 (5 bases). The CDR3 length is 16 residues. Germline-derived CDR1 and CDR2 are LNHDA and SQIVND (reference sequence). CDR3 protein: CASSQDKPSSNQPQHF. CDR3 nucleotides: TGTGCAAGTAGCCAGGACAAGCCGTCTAGCAATCAGCCCCAGCATTTT.

This clonotype came up a few times. This chain uses TRBV6-5 with TRBJ2-1; weak D call: TRBD2 (6 bases). The germline CDR1 and CDR2 sequences are MNHEY and SVGAGI. CDR3 size: 14 residues. V lost 4 bases, J lost 5 bases, and 12 bases lay in between. The CDR3 coding sequence is TGTGCCAGCAGTTCCTCCGGGACTCACAATGAGCAGTTCTTC. Amino acid sequence: CASSSSGTHNEQFF.

The chain has TRBV23-1 and TRBJ1-5; 7 nucleotides agree with TRBD1. TRBV23-1 is annotated as an ORF whose role is uncertain. This CDR3 contains 16 residues. V was clipped by 3 bases and J by 9 bases; unmatched bases: 14. The CDR3 DNA follows: TGCGCCAGCAGTCAGGGGGACAGCCCATCGCGGGCGCCCCAGCATTTT. Translation gives CASSQGDSPSRAPQHF.

This clonotype was observed a handful of times. This chain connects TRBV3-1 to TRBJ1-5; 9 nucleotides align to TRBD1. The CDR3 has 20 residues. With 0 bases clipped from V and 4 bases from J, the junction kept 16 bases outside the gene matches. Germline CDR1 is LGHDT and CDR2 is YNNKEL (reference sequence). In DNA form, the CDR3 reads TGTGCCAGCAGCCAAGAGACGTTGGGGGGACAGGGAGAATCGAATCAGCCCCAGCATTTT. This translates into CASSQETLGGQGESNQPQHF.